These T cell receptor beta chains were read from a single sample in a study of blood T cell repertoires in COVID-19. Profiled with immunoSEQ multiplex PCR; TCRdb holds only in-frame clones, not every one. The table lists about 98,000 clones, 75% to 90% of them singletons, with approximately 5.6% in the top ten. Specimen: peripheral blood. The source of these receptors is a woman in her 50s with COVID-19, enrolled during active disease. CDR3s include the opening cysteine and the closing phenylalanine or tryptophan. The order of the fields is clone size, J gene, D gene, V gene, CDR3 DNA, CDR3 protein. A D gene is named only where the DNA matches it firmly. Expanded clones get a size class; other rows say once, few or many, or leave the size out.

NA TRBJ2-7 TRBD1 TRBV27 TGTGCCAGCAGTACCCGACAGGGTTCGTACGAGCAGTACTTC CASSTRQGSYEQYF
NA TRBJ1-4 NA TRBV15 TGTGCCACCAACGGAGCAACTAATGAAAAACTGTTTTTT CATNGATNEKLFF
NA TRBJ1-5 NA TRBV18 TGTGCCAGCTCACCAGGAGATAGCAATCAGCCCCAGCATTTT CASSPGDSNQPQHF
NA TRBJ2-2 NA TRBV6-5 TGTGCCAGCAGTTACTCGCCAGACATGAACACCGGGGAGCTGTTTTTT CASSYSPDMNTGELFF
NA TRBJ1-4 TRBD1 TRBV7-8 TGTGCCAGCAGCCCCCGCGCACAGGGGGCTAATGAAAAACTGTTTTTT CASSPRAQGANEKLFF
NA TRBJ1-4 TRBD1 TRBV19 TGTGCCAGTAGGCCCGGGACAGCTAATGAAAAACTGTTTTTT CASRPGTANEKLFF
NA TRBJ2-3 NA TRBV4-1 TGCGCCAGCAGCCACCTCGGACAGAGGGCCACAGATACGCAGTATTTT CASSHLGQRATDTQYF
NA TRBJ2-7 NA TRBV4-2 TGTGCCAGCAGCCAAGATGCGGCTAGCTACGAGCAGTACTTC CASSQDAASYEQYF
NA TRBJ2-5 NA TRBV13 TGTGCCAGCAGCTTAAGGGGAATAGACCCTTGGGAGACCCAGTACTTC CASSLRGIDPWETQYF
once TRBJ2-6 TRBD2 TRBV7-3 TGTGCCAGCAGCTTATTCGACCCACGGGGGGAGACTGGGGCCAACGTCCTGACTTTC CASSLFDPRGETGANVLTF
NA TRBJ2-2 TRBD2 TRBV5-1 TGCGCCAGCAGCTGGACTAGTTTCTCCGGGGAGCTGTTTTTT CASSWTSFSGELFF
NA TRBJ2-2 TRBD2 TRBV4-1 TGCGCCAGCAGCCCCGGGGGGACTAGCGGGGGGGCGAGCACCGGGGAGCTGTTTTTT CASSPGGTSGGASTGELFF
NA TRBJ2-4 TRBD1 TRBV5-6 TGTGCCAGCAGCTTTAGGCGTTTCCAGGGGGCTAAAAACATTCAGTACTTC CASSFRRFQGAKNIQYF